Listed below are T cell receptor beta chains from one sample, sequenced in a study of beta chain features in type 1 diabetes. Method: immunoSEQ multiplex PCR; TCRdb's copy keeps in-frame clones and lacks some. The repertoire holds some 360,000 clones, with around a fifth as singletons. Sequencing input: naive CD4+ T cells from blood. These receptors all stem from a woman younger than 30 in good health. CDR3s include the opening cysteine and the closing phenylalanine or tryptophan. The order of the fields is CDR3 DNA, CDR3 protein, V gene, clone size, J gene, D gene. D genes are given only for firm matches. Rows may omit the clone size; those that give it use once, few, many or a size class.

TGTGCCAGCAGTTTCGACAGGTCCTCCTACGAGCAGTACTTC,CASSFDRSSYEQYF,TRBV27,.,TRBJ2-7,.
TGTGCCAGTAGTATAGGCCGCGTCGGGGACACTGAAGCTTTCTTT,CASSIGRVGDTEAFF,TRBV19,few,TRBJ1-1,.
TGTGCCAGCAGTGTCTCAGGGGTCGAGCAGTACTTC,CASSVSGVEQYF,TRBV2,few,TRBJ2-7,.
TGTGCCAGCAGCGTAGTTCGGGAGGGCCGGTGGGATGAGCAGTTCTTC,CASSVVREGRWDEQFF,TRBV9,once,TRBJ2-1,TRBD2
TGTGCCAGCAGCTTAGGGAACAGGGGCGGCGATGAGCAGTTCTTC,CASSLGNRGGDEQFF,TRBV7-3,few,TRBJ2-1,TRBD1
TGTGCCAGCAGCTTCACAGGGTCGAGCGGCTACACCTTC,CASSFTGSSGYTF,TRBV5-4,.,TRBJ1-2,.
TGCGCCAGCACCCTCGGGACAGGGTCCTACGAGCAGTACTTC,CASTLGTGSYEQYF,TRBV5-1,few,TRBJ2-7,TRBD1
TGTGCCATCAGTGAAACCGGGACAGGGCCCTACAATGAGCAGTTCTTC,CAISETGTGPYNEQFF,TRBV10-3,.,TRBJ2-1,TRBD1
TGTGCCAGCACCGGACAGGGAGAGACCCAGTACTTC,CASTGQGETQYF,TRBV2,few,TRBJ2-5,TRBD1
TGTGCCTGGAGTGTCGGAGGGCCTTTGGATACGCAGTATTTT,CAWSVGGPLDTQYF,TRBV30,few,TRBJ2-3,.
TGTGCCAGCAGCTTACTAGCCCGGGAGCTGTTTTTT,CASSLLARELFF,TRBV7-2,few,TRBJ2-2,.
TGTGCCAGCCGAGTTTACAATGAGCAGTTCTTC,CASRVYNEQFF,TRBV6-1,few,TRBJ2-1,.
TGTGCCAGCAGCCGTTATCCCGGGGTTCCCTACGAGCAGTACTTC,CASSRYPGVPYEQYF,TRBV11-2,.,TRBJ2-7,.
TGTGCCATCAGTGAGCCCGGGACTAGCGCCAACAATGAGCAGTTCTTC,CAISEPGTSANNEQFF,TRBV10-3,.,TRBJ2-1,TRBD2
TGTGCCAGCAGCTTAACTCCTAGCACAGATACGCAGTATTTT,CASSLTPSTDTQYF,TRBV5-4,few,TRBJ2-3,.
TGTGCCAGCAGCGTAATGAGCCAAGAGACCCAGTACTTC,CASSVMSQETQYF,TRBV9,few,TRBJ2-5,.
TGCGCCAGCAGCTTGACAGGGGAAGTCTACGAGCAGTACTTC,CASSLTGEVYEQYF,TRBV5-1,.,TRBJ2-7,TRBD1
TGTGCCAGCAGCCCTGGGGGCAGGGGGTCGTCTACGCGGGAGCAGTACTTC,CASSPGGRGSSTREQYF,TRBV9,few,TRBJ2-7,TRBD1
TGCAGCGGAGACAGGGGTACCACAGATACGCAGTATTTT,CSGDRGTTDTQYF,TRBV29-1,few,TRBJ2-3,TRBD1
TGTGCCAGCAGTTGGGGAGAGCGGGGTTATTCTAACACAGATACGCAGTATTTT,CASSWGERGYSNTDTQYF,TRBV13,few,TRBJ2-3,TRBD2
TGTGCCAGCTGCTCCGGGACTACGAACGAGCAGTACTTC,CASCSGTTNEQYF,TRBV18,.,TRBJ2-7,TRBD2
TGTGCCAGTAGTGAACAGCAAATGAACACTGAAGCTTTCTTT,CASSEQQMNTEAFF,TRBV19,few,TRBJ1-1,.
TGTGCCAGCAGCTTATATAGCAGAAAAGAGACCCAGTACTTC,CASSLYSRKETQYF,TRBV7-8,.,TRBJ2-5,.
TGTGCCAGCAGCCAGAGACTAGCGGGAGTAGCCAATGAGCAGTTCTTC,CASSQRLAGVANEQFF,TRBV11-2,few,TRBJ2-1,TRBD2
TGTGCCAGCAGGCGCCTAGCGGGAGGGAGCACAGATACGCAGTATTTT,CASRRLAGGSTDTQYF,TRBV2,few,TRBJ2-3,TRBD2
TGTGCCAGCAGTCCGTCTTGGGGAGCGGCTGAAGCTTTCTTT,CASSPSWGAAEAFF,TRBV27,few,TRBJ1-1,.
TGTGCCACCAGCAGAGGTCTAGCGGGAGGGCCAGGGAGCTACGAGCAGTACTTC,CATSRGLAGGPGSYEQYF,TRBV15,.,TRBJ2-7,TRBD2
TGTGCCAGTACCGGGGGGGCCGGAGATACGCAGTATTTT,CASTGGAGDTQYF,TRBV28,few,TRBJ2-3,TRBD2
TGCGCCAGCAGCCCACAGGGTATTGATCAGCCCCAGCATTTT,CASSPQGIDQPQHF,TRBV5-1,.,TRBJ1-5,.